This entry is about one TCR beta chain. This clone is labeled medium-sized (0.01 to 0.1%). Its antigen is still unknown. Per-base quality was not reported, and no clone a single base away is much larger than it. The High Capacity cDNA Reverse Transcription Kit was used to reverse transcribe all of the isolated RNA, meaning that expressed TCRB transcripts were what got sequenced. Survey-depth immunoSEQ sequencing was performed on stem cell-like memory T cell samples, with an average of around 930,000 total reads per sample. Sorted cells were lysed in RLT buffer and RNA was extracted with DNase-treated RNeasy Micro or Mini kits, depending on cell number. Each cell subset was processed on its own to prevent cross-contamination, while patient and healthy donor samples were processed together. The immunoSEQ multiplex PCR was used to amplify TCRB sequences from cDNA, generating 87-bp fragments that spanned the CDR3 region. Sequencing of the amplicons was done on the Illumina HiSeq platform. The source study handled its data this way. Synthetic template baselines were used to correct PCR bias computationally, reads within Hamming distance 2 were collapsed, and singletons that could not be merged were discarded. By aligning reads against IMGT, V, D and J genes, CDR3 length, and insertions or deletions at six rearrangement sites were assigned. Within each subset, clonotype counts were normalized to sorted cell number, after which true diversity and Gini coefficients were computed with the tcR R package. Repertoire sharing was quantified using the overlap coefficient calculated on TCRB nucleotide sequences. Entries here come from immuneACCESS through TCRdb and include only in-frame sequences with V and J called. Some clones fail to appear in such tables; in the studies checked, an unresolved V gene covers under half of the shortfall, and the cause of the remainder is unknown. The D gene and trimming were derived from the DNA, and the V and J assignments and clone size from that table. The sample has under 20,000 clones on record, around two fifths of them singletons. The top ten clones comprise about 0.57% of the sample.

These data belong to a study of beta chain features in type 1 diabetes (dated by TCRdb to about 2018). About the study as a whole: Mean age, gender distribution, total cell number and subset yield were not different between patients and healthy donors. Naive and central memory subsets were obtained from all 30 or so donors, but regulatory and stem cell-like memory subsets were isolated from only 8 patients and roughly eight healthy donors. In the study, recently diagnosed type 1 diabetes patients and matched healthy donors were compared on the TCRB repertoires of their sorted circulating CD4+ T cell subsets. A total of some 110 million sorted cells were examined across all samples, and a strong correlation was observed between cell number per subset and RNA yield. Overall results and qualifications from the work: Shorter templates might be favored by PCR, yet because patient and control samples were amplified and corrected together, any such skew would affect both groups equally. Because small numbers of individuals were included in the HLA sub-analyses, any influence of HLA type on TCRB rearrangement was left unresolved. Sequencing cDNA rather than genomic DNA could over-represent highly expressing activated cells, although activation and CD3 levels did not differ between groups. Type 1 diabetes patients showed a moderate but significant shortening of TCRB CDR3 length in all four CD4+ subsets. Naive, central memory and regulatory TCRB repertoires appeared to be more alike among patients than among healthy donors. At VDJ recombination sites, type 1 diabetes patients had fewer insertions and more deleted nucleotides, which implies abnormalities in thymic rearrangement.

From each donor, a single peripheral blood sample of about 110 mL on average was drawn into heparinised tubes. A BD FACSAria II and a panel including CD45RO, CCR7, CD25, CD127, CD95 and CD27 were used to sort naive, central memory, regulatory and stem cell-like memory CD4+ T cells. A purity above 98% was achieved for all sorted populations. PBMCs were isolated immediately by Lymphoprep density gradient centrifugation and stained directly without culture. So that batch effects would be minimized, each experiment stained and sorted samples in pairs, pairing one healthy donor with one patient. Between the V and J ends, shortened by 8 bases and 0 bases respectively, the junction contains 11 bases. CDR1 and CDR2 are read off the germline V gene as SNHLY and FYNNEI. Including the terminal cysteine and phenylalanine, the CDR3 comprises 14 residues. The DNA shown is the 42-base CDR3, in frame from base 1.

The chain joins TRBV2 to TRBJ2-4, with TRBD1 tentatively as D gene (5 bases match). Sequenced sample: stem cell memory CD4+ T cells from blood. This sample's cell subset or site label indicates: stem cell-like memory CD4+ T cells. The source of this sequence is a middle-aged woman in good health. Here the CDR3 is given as CASGSTEAKNIQYF. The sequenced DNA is TGTGCCAGCGGATCGACAGAAGCCAAAAACATTCAGTACTTC.